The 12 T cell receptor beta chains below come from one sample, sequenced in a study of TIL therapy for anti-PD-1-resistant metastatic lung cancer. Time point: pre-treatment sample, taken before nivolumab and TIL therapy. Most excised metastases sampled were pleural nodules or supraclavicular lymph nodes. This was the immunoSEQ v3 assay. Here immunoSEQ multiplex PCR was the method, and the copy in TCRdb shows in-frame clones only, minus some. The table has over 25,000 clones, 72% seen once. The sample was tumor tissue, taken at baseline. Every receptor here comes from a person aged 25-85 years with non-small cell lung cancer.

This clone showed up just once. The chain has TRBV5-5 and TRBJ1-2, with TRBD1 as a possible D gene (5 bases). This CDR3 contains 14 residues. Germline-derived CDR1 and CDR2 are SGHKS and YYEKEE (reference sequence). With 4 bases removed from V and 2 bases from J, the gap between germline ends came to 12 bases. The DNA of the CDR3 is TGTGCCAGCAGCCCGGACACGACCAACTATGGCTACACCTTC. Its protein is CASSPDTTNYGYTF.

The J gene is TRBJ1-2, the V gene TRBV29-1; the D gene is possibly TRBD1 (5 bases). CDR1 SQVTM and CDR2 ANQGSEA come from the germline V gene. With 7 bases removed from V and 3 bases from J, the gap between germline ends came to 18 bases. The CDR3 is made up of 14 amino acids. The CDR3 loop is CSARRDPFDYGYTF. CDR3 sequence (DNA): TGCAGCGCGCGCCGGGACCCCTTTGACTATGGCTACACCTTC.

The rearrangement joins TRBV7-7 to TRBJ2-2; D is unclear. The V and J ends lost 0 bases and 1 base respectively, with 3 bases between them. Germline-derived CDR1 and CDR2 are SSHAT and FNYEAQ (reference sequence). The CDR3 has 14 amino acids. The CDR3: CASSLAGNTGELFF. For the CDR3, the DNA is TGTGCCAGCAGCTTAGCTGGGAACACCGGGGAGCTGTTTTTT.

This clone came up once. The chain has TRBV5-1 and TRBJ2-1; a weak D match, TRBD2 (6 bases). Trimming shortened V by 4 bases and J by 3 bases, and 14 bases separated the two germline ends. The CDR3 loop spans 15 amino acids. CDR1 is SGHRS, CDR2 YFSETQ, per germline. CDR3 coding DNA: TGCGCCAGCAGCCCCTCCAGCGGGCTCTACAATGAGCAGTTCTTC. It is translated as CASSPSSGLYNEQFF.

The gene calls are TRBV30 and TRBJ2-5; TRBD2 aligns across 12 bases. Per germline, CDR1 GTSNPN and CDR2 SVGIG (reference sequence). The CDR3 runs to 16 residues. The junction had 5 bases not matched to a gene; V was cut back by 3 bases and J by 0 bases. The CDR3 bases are TGTGCCTGGAGCCCCGGACTAGCGGGGTACCAAGAGACCCAGTACTTC. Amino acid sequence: CAWSPGLAGYQETQYF.

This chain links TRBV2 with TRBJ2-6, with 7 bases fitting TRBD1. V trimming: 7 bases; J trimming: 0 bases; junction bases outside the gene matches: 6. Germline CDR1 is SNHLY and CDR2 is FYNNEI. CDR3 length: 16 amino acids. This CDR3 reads CASIRDRVSGANVLTF. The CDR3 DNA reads TGTGCCAGCATTAGGGACAGAGTCTCTGGGGCCAACGTCCTGACTTTC.

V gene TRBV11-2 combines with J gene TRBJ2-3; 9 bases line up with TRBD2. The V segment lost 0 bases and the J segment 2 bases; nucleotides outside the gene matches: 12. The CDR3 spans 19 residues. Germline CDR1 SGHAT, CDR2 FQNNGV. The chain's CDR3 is CASSLDRRPLAGTTDTQYF. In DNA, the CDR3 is TGTGCCAGCAGCTTAGACCGTCGTCCGCTAGCGGGGACCACAGATACGCAGTATTTT.

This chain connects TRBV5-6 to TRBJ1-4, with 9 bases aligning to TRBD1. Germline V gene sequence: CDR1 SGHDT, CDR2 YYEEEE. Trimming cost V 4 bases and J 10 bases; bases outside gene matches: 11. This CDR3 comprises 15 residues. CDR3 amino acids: CASSLRGTGPGKLFF. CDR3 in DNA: TGTGCCAGCAGCCTTCGTGGGACAGGGCCCGGAAAACTGTTTTTT.

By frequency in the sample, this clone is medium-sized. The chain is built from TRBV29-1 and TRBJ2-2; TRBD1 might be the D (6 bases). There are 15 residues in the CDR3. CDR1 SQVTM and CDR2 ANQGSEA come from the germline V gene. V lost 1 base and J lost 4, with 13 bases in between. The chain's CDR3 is CSVEAMTGLTGELFF. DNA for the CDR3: TGCAGCGTTGAAGCCATGACAGGTCTCACCGGGGAGCTGTTTTTT.

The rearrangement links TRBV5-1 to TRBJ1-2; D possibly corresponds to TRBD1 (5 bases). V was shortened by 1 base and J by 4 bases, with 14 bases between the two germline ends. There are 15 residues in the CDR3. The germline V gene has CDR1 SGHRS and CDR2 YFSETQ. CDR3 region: CASSLSQGFGYGYTF. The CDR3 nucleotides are TGCGCCAGCAGCTTGTCTCAGGGCTTCGGCTATGGCTACACCTTC.

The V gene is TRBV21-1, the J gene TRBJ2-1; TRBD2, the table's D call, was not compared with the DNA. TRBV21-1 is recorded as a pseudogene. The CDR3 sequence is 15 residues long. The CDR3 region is CASSTLAASYNEQFF. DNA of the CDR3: TGTGCCAGCAGCACCCTAGCGGCCTCCTACAATGAGCAGTTCTTC.

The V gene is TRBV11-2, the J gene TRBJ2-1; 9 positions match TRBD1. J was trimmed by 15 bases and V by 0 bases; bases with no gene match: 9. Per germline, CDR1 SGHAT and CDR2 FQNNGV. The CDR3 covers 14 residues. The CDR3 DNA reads TGTGCCAGCAGCTTAGATTTGGGACAGGGCGGTCCGTTCTTC. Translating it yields CASSLDLGQGGPFF.